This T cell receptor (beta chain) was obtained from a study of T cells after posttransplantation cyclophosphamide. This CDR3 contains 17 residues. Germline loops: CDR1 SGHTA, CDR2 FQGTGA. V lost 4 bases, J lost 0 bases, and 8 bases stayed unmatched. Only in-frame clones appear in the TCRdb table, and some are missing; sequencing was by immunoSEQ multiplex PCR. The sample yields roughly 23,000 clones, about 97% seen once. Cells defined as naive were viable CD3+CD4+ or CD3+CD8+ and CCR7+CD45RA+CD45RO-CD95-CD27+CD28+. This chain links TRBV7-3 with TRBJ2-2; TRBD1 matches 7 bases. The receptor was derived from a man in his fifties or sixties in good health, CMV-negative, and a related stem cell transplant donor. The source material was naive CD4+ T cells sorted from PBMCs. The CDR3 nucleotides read TGTGCCAGCAGCTCCTATCCCGGGACAGCGAACACCGGGGAGCTGTTTTTT. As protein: CASSSYPGTANTGELFF. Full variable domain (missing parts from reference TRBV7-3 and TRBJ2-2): GAGVSQTPSNKVTEKGKYVELRCDPISGHTALYWYRQSLGQGPEFLIYFQGTGAADDSGLPNDRFFAVRPEGSVSTLKIQRTERGDSAVYLCASSSYPGTANTGELFFGEGSRLTVL.